Listed here are 5 T cell receptor beta chains from one sample, sequenced in a study of Ad26.COV2.S vaccination and SARS-CoV-2 variants. Data came from immunoSEQ multiplex PCR; TCRdb stores just in-frame clones and leaves some out. The sample lists almost 400,000 clones, approximately 91% seen once, with around 1.9% in the top ten. Treatment of the sample: roughly 18 received Ad26.COV2.S at low or high dose, single or two shots; roughly five received placebo; per-sample allocation not given. Sample collection was performed on day 63 after the first vaccine or placebo injection. Sequenced here: peripheral blood, sampled in a trial of Ad26.COV2.S vaccine versus placebo. These receptors originate from a person aged 18-60 years who received the Ad26.COV2.S COVID-19 vaccine or a placebo.

This rearrangement joins TRBV6-1 to TRBJ2-1, with TRBD2 matching over 9 bases. Trimming removed 2 bases from V and 7 bases from J; junction bases left unmatched: 15. CDR1 and CDR2 from the germline V gene are MNHNS and SASEGT. The CDR3 totals 18 residues. CDR3 sequence: CASSETFSRASGKNEQFF. The CDR3 region has the DNA TGTGCCAGCAGTGAAACATTCTCAAGGGCTAGCGGGAAGAATGAGCAGTTCTTC.

This chain links TRBV7-2 with TRBJ2-1, with a possible D match to TRBD1 (5 bases). The V gene's germline CDR1 is SGHTA and CDR2 FQGNSA. CDR3 length: 13 amino acids. V was trimmed by 1 base and J by 7 bases, leaving 8 bases between them. CDR3 region: CASSLVKGNEQFF. The CDR3 DNA sequence: TGTGCCAGCAGCTTAGTTAAGGGGAATGAGCAGTTCTTC.

The chain uses TRBV4-1 and TRBJ2-1; D remains ambiguous. Looked up from germline, CDR1 is MGHRA and CDR2 is YSYEKL. The germline V and J ends were trimmed by 2 bases and 7 bases, with 12 bases remaining between them. CDR3 length: 14 amino acids. In DNA, the CDR3 is TGCGCCAGCAGCCAATCCCCACAATGGAATGAGCAGTTCTTC. Residues: CASSQSPQWNEQFF.

This clone was counted between two and nine times. V and J are TRBV29-1 and TRBJ1-2; D is perhaps TRBD1 (6 bases). Trimming left V 3 bases short and J 4 bases short, with 12 bases between. Germline V lookup: CDR1 SQVTM, CDR2 ANQGSEA. The CDR3 extends over 13 amino acids. DNA of the CDR3: TGCAGCGTTGACTTGTGGACAGCCTATGGCTACACCTTC. Its translation is CSVDLWTAYGYTF. Full variable domain (remainder filled in from reference TRBV29-1 and TRBJ1-2): SAVISQKPSRDICQRGTSLTIQCQVDSQVTMMFWYRQQPGQSLTLIATANQGSEATYESGFVIDKFPISRPNLTFSTLTVSNMSPEDSSIYLCSVDLWTAYGYTFGSGTRLTVV.

This sequence joins TRBV11-2 and TRBJ2-1; 8 nucleotides align to TRBD2. The CDR3 contains 15 residues. V was pared by 1 base and J by 5 bases, with 4 bases of the junction left unmatched. The germline gives CDR1 SGHAT, CDR2 FQNNGV. The CDR3 here is CASSLVGLANNEQFF. The CDR3 nucleotides are TGTGCCAGCAGCTTAGTCGGACTAGCAAACAATGAGCAGTTCTTC.